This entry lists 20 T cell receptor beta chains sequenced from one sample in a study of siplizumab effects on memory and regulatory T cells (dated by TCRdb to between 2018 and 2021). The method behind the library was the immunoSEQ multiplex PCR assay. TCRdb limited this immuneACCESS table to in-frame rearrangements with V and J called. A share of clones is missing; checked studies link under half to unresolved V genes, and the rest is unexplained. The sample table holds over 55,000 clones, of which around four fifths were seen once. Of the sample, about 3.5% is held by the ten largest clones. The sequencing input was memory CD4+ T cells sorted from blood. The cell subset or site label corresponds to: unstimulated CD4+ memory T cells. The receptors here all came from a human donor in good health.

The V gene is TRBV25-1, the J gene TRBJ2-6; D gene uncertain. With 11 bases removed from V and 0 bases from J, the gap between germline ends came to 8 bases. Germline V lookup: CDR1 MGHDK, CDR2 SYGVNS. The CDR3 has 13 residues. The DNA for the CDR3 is TGTGCCGGCTCAGGCTCTGGGGCCAACGTCCTGACTTTC. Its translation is CAGSGSGANVLTF.

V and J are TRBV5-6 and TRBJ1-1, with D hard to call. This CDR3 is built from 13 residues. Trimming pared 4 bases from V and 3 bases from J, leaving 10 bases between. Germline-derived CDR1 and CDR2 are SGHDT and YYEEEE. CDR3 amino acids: CASSPNPYTEAFF. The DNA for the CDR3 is TGTGCCAGCAGCCCAAACCCCTACACTGAAGCTTTCTTT.

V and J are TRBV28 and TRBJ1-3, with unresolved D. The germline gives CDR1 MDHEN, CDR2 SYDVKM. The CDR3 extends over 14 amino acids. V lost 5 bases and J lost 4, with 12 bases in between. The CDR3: CASSGTVSGNTIYF. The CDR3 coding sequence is TGTGCCAGCAGTGGTACCGTGTCCGGAAACACCATATATTTT.

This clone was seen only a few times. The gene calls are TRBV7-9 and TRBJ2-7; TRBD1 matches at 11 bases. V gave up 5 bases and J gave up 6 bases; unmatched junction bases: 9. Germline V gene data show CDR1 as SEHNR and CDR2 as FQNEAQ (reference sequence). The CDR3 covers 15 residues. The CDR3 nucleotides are TGTGCCAGCAGCCCGCGTCCCGGGACAGGGGGCGAGCAGTACTTC. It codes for CASSPRPGTGGEQYF. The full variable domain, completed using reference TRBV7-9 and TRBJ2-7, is DTGVSQNPRHKITKRGQNVTFRCDPISEHNRLYWYRQTLGQGPEFLTYFQNEAQLEKSRLLSDRFSAERPKGSFSTLEIQRTEQGDSAMYLCASSPRPGTGGEQYFGPGTRLTVT.

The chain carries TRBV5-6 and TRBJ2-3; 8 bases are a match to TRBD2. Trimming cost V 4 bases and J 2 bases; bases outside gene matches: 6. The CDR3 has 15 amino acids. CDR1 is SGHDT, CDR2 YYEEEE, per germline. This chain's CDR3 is CASSLSGDVTDTQYF. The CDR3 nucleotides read TGTGCCAGCAGCCTTAGCGGGGACGTCACAGATACGCAGTATTTT.

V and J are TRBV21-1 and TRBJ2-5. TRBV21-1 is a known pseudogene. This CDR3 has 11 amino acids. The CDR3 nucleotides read TGTGCCAGCAGCAAGATGGAGACCCAGTACTTC. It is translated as CASSKMETQYF.

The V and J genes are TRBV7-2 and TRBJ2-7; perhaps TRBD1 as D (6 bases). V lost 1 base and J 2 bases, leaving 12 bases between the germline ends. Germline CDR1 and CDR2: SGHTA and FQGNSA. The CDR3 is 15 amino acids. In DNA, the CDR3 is TGTGCCAGCAGCTTAGAGGGGGACCCCACCTACGAGCAGTACTTC. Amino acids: CASSLEGDPTYEQYF.

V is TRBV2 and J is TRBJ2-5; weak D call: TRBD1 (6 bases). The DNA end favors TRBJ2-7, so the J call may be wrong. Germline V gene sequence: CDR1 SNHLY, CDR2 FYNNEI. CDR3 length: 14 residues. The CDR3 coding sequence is TGTGCCAGCAGTAAGGAAGGGGGTGCCTACGAGCAGTACTTC. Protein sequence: CASSKEGGAYEQYF.

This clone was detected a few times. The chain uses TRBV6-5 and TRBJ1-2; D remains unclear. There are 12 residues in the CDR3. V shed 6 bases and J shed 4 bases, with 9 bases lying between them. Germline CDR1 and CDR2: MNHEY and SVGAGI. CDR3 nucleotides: TGTGCCAGCAGGTCCACCTCCTATGGCTACACCTTC. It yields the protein CASRSTSYGYTF.

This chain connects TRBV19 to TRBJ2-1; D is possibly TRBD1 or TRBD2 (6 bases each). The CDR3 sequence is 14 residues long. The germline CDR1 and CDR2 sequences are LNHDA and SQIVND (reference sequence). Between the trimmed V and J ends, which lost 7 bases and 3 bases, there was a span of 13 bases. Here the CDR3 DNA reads TGTGCCAGTAAGGGGGACTTCCGCTACAATGAGCAGTTCTTC. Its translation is CASKGDFRYNEQFF.

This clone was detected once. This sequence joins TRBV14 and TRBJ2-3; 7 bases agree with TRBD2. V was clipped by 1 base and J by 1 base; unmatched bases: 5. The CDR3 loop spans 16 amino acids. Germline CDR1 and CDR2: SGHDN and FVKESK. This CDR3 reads CASSQGTRRGTDTQYF. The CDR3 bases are TGTGCCAGCAGCCAAGGGACTAGGAGGGGCACAGATACGCAGTATTTT.

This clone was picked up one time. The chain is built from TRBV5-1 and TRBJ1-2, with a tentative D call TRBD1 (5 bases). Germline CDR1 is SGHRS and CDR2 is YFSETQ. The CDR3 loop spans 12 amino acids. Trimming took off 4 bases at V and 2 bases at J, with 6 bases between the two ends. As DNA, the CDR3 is TGCGCCAGCAGCCCAGGGAACTATGGCTACACCTTC. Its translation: CASSPGNYGYTF.

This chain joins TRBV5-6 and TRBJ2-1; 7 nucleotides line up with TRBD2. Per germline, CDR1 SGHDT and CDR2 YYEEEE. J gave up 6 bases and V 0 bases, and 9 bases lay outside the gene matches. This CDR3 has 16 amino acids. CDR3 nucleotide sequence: TGTGCCAGCAGCTTGGCCGGGGGGAGTCGTCCCAATGAGCAGTTCTTC. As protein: CASSLAGGSRPNEQFF.

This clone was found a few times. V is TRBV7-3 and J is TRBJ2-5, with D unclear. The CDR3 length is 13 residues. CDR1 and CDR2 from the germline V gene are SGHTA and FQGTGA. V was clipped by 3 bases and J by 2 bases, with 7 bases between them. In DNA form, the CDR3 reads TGTGCCAGCAGCTTTAGCAGTCAAGAGACCCAGTACTTC. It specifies CASSFSSQETQYF.

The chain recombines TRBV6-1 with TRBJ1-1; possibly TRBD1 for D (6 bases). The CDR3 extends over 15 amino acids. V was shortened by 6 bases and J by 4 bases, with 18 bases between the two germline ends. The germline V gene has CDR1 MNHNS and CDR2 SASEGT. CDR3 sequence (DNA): TGTGCCAGCAGGGCCTACGGACAGCCCATCACTGAAGCTTTCTTT. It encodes CASRAYGQPITEAFF.

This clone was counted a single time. CDR3 in DNA: TGCGCCAGCAAGGGGCCCCTTAGCTATGGCTACACCTTC. It yields the protein CASKGPLSYGYTF. V is TRBV5-1 and J is TRBJ1-2; tentative D call: TRBD1 (5 bases). The CDR3 totals 13 residues. The V and J ends lost 6 bases and 4 bases respectively, with 13 bases between them. Germline V lookup: CDR1 SGHRS, CDR2 YFSETQ.

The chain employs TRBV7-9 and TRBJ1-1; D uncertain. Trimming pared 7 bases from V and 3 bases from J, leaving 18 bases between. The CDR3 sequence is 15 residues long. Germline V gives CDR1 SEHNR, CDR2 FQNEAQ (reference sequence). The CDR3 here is CASIKQLGRDTEAFF. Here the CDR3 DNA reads TGTGCCAGCATAAAGCAGCTCGGGCGGGACACTGAAGCTTTCTTT.

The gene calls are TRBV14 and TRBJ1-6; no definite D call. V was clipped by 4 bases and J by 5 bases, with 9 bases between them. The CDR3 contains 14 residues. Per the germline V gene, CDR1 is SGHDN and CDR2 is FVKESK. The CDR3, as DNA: TGTGCCAGCAGCCTGGGGTGGAATAATTCACCCCTCCACTTT. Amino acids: CASSLGWNNSPLHF.

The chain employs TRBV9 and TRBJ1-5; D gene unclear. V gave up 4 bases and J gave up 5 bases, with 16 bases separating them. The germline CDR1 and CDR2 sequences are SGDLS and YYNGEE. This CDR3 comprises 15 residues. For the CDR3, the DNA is TGTGCCAGCAGCCCCCTCGGTCAGGCCGATCAGCCCCAGCATTTT. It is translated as CASSPLGQADQPQHF.

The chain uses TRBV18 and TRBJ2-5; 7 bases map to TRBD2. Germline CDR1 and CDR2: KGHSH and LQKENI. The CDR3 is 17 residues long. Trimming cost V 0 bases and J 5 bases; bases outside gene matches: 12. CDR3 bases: TGTGCCAGCTCACCACCCTCAGGCAGCGGGGCGAGGGAGACCCAGTACTTC. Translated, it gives CASSPPSGSGARETQYF.